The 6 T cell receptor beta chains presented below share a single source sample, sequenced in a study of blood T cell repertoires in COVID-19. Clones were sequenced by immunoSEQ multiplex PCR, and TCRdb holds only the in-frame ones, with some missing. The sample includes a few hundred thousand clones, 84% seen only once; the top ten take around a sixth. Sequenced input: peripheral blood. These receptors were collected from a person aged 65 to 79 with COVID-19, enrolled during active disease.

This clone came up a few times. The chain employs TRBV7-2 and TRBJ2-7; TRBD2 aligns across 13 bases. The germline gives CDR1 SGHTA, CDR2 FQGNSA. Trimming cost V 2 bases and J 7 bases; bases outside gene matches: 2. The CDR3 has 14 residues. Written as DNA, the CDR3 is TGTGCCAGCAGCTTAAGACTAGCGGGGGGAGAGCAGTACTTC. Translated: CASSLRLAGGEQYF.

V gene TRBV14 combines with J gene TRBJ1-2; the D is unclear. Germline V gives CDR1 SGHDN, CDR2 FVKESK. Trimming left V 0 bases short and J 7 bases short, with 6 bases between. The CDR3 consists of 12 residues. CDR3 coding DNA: TGTGCCAGCAGCCAAGATCCTCGTGGCTACACCTTC. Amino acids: CASSQDPRGYTF. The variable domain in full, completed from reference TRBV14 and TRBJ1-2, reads EAGVTQFPSHSVIEKGQTVTLRCDPISGHDNLYWYRRVMGKEIKFLLHFVKESKQDESGMPNNRFLAERTGGTYSTLKVQPAELEDSGVYFCASSQDPRGYTFGSGTRLTVV.

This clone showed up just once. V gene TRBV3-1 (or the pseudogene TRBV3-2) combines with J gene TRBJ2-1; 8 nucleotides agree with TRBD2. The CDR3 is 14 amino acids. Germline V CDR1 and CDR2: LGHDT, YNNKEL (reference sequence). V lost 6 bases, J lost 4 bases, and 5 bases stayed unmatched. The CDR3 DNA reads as TGTGCCAGCAGTCGGGCTAGCGGGTACAATGAGCAGTTCTTC. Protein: CASSRASGYNEQFF.

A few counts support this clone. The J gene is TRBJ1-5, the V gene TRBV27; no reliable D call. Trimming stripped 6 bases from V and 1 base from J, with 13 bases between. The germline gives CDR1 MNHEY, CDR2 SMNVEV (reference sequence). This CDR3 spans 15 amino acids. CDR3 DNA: TGTGCCAGCAGGATCTCCGGCGGAAGCAATCAGCCCCAGCATTTT. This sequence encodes CASRISGGSNQPQHF.

The CDR3: CASSLRPGTPGAIYF. CDR3 sequence (DNA): TGTGCCAGCAGTCTGCGTCCCGGGACACCCGGGGCCATATATTTT. The V gene is TRBV6-5, the J gene TRBJ1-3; TRBD1 might be the D (6 bases). The CDR3 contains 15 residues. Per germline, CDR1 MNHEY and CDR2 SVGAGI. The V gene lost 5 bases and the J gene lost 11 bases, with 22 bases spanning the gap.

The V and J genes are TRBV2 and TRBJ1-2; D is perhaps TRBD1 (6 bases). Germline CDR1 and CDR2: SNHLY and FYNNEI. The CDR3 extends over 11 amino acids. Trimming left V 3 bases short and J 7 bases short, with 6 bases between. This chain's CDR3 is CASSDRGGYTF. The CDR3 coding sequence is TGTGCCAGCAGTGACAGGGGTGGCTACACCTTC.